This T cell receptor beta chain was identified in a study of shared clonotypes between healthy human individuals. Overall study context: CD4 naive and CD4 memory each took three plates per donor, while CD8 naive took two and CD8 memory one.

Broader study findings: Lower generation probabilities were found for non-shared clonotypes than for those shared by all four donors. Only blood was sampled; tissue repertoires likely differ.

This table comes from immunoSEQ multiplex PCR, and its TCRdb copy is limited to in-frame clones, with some not included. There are under 1 million clones in the sample; about 91% occur only once, and 24% lies in the top ten. Terminally differentiated effector memory CD45RA+ cells were left out of the naive CD8 fraction, which was CD45RO-negative and positively selected for CCR7. V shed 3 bases and J shed 6 bases, with 8 bases lying between them. Germline V gene sequence: CDR1 MNHEY, CDR2 SMNVEV (reference sequence). The CDR3 length is 13 residues. Of note for this clone: Its target is unknown.

This clonotype was sampled from a man aged 25 to 40 in good health. Sequenced sample: naive CD8+ T cells sorted from blood. The chain recombines TRBV27 with TRBJ2-2, with D perhaps TRBD1 (5 bases). The CDR3 sequence is CASSFTRAGELFF. The CDR3 DNA reads TGTGCCAGCAGTTTTACCAGGGCCGGGGAGCTGTTTTTT.